The sequence of this TCR beta chain was determined in a study of shared T cell receptors in the human thymus. In germline, CDR1 is MDHEN, CDR2 SYDVKM. The V and J ends lost 6 bases and 4 bases respectively, with 10 bases between them. This CDR3 is built from 14 residues. TCRdb's copy holds only in-frame clones and misses some; the assay was immunoSEQ multiplex PCR. Of some 700,000 clones listed, 70% to 90% are singletons. These data were likewise used in another study, on human thymus T cells. That work adds: Corrective cardiac operations yielded the resected thymus tissue. Thymic and blood repertoires showed apparently biased V and J gene usage.

The chain has TRBV28 and TRBJ1-6; D unclear. What was sequenced was thymocytes. The TCR sequence derives from a girl under three years old with a congenital heart defect. The CDR3: CASRRILYNSPLHF. CDR3 in DNA: TGTGCCAGCAGAAGGATACTATATAATTCACCCCTCCACTTT.